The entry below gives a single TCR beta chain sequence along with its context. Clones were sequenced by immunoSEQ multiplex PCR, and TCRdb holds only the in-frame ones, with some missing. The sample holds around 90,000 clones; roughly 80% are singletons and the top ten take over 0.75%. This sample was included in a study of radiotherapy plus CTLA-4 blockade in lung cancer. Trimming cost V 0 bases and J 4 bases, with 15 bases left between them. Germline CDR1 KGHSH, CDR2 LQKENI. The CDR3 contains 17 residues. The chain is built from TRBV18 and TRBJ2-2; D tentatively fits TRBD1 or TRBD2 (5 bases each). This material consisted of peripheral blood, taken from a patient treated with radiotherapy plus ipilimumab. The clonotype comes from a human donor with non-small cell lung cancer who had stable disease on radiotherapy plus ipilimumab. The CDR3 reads CASSPPYLGVGTGELFF. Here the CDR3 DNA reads TGTGCCAGCTCACCACCGTATCTGGGGGTCGGCACCGGGGAGCTGTTTTTT.